This TCR beta chain was recovered during a study of molecular identifiers for immune sequencing clone quantification. TCRdb analysed the PCR reads with MiXCR anew, one entry per CDR3 protein. The data show some 41,000 distinct CDR3 sequences, with 24% seen just once and approximately 0.89% held by the top ten. The CDR3 contains 13 residues. Trimming took 3 bases from V and 3 from J, leaving 8 bases between them. CDR1 PRHDT and CDR2 FYEKMQ come from the germline V gene (reference sequence). This chain uses TRBV13 with TRBJ2-5; D unclear. This receptor was identified in a human donor in good health. Some libraries in this study had Jurkat cell RNA spiked in. The sample was naive CD8+ T cells from blood, with Jurkat cell RNA spiked in. Subset specified: FACS-sorted CD8+CD4-CCR7+CD45RA+ naive T cells. The CDR3 DNA follows: TGTGCCAGCAGCTTTAGTGGTGAAGAGACCCAGTACTTC. This encodes CASSFSGEETQYF.